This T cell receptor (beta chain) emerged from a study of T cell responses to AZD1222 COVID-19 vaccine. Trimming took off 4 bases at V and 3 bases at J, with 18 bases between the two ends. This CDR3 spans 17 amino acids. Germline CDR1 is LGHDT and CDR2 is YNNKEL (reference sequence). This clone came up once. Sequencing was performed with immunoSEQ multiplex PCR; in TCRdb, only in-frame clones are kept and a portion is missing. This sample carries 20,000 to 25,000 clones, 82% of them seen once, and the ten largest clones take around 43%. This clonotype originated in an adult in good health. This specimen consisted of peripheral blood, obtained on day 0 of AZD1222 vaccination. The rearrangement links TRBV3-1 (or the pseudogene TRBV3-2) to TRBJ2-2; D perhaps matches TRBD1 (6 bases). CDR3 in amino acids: CASSPQTGPPYTGELFF. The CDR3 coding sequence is TGTGCCAGCAGCCCTCAGACAGGCCCTCCGTACACCGGGGAGCTGTTTTTT.